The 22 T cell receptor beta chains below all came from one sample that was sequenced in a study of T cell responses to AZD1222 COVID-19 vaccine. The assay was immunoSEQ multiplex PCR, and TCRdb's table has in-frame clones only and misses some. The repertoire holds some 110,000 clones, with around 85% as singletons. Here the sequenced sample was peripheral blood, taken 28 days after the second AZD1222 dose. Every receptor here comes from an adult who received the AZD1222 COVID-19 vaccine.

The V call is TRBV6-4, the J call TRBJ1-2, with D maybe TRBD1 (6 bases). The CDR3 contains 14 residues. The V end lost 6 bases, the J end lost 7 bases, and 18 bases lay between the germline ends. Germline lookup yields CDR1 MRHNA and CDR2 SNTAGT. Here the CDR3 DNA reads TGTGCCAGCAGGTCATCAAACAGGGATCCTGGCTACACCTTC. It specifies CASRSSNRDPGYTF.

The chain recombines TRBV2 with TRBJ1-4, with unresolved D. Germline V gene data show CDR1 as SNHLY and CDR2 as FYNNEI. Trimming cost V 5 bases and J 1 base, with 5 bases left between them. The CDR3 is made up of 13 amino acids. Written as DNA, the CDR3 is TGTGCCAGCAGTACAATAACTAATGAAAAACTGTTTTTT. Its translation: CASSTITNEKLFF. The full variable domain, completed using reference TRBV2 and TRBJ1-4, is EPEVTQTPSHQVTQMGQEVILRCVPISNHLYFYWYRQILGQKVEFLVSFYNNEISEKSEIFDDQFSVERPDGSNFTLKIRSTKLEDSAMYFCASSTITNEKLFFGSGTQLSVL.

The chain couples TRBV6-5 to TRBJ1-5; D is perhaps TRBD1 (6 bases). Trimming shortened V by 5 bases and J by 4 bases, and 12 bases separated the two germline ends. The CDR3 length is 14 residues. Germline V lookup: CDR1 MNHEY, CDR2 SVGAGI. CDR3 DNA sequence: TGTGCCAGCAGTCCCGCTCAGGGGAATCAGCCCCAGCATTTT. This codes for CASSPAQGNQPQHF.

This chain's CDR3 is CASSYSGLEAFF. In nucleotides, the CDR3 is TGTGCCAGCAGTTACTCGGGGCTTGAGGCTTTCTTT. The genes are TRBV6-2 or TRBV6-3 and TRBJ1-1, with a tentative D call TRBD1 (5 bases). V gave up 0 bases and J gave up 11 bases, with 10 bases separating them. CDR3 length: 12 residues. The germline CDR1 and CDR2 sequences are MNHEY and SVGEGT.

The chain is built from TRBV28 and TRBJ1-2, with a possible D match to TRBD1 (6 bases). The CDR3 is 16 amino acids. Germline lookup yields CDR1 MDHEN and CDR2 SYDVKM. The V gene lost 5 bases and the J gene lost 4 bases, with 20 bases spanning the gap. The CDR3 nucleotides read TGTGCCAGCAGTCTGACTACTGACAGGTGGTCCTATGGCTACACCTTC. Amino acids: CASSLTTDRWSYGYTF.

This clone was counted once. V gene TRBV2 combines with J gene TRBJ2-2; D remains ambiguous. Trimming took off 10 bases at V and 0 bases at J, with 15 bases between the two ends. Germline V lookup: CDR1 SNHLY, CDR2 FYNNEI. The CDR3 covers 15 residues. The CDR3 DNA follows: TGTGCCACTGCACCATTGGCCGCGAACACCGGGGAGCTGTTTTTT. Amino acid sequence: CATAPLAANTGELFF.

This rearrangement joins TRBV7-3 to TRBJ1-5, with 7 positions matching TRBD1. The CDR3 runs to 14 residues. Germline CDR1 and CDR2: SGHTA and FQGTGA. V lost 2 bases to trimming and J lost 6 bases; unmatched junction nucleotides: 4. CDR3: CASSLEGAGQPQHF. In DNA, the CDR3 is TGTGCCAGCAGCTTAGAGGGGGCTGGTCAGCCCCAGCATTTT. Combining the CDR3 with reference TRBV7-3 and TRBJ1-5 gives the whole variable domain GAGVSQTPSNKVTEKGKYVELRCDPISGHTALYWYRQSLGQGPEFLIYFQGTGAADDSGLPNDRFFAVRPEGSVSTLKIQRTERGDSAVYLCASSLEGAGQPQHFGDGTRLSIL.

CDR3 amino acids: CASNPAAAGTGELFF. The CDR3 coding sequence is TGTGCCAGCAACCCCGCCGCAGCTGGCACCGGGGAGCTGTTTTTT. The chain uses TRBV4-2 and TRBJ2-2; D gene ambiguous. Deletions cut 7 bases from V and 4 bases from J, with 16 bases between. From germline, CDR1 is LGHNA and CDR2 YNFKEQ. This CDR3 region has 15 residues.

CDR3 protein: CATMPGGSTGELFF. CDR3 nucleotide sequence: TGTGCCACCATGCCAGGGGGCTCCACCGGGGAGCTGTTTTTT. The J gene is TRBJ2-2, the V gene TRBV24-1; 8 bases are a match to TRBD1. The CDR3 loop spans 14 amino acids. CDR1 and CDR2 from the germline V gene are KGHDR and SFDVKD. V was clipped by 8 bases and J by 4 bases; unmatched bases: 5.

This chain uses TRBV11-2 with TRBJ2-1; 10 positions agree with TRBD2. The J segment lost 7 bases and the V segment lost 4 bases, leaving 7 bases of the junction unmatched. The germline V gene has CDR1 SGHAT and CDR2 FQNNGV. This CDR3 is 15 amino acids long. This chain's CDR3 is CASSSERGGGNEQFF. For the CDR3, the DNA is TGTGCCAGCAGCTCTGAGCGGGGGGGCGGGAATGAGCAGTTCTTC.

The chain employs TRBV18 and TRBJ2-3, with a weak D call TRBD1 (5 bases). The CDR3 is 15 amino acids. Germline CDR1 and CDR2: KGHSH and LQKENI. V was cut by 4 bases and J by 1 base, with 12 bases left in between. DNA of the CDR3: TGTGCCAGCTCACTGTGGATAGGGGGCACAGATACGCAGTATTTT. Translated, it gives CASSLWIGGTDTQYF.

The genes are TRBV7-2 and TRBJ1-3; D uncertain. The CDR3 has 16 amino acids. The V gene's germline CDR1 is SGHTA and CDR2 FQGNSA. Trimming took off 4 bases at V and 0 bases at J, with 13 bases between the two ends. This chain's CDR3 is CASSSHTGLSGNTIYF. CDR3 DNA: TGTGCCAGCAGCTCCCACACTGGCCTCTCTGGAAACACCATATATTTT.

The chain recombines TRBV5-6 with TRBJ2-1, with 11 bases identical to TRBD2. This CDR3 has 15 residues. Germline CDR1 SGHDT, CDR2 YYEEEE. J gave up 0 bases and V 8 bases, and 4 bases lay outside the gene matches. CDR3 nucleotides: TGTGCCAGTACGGGACTAGCGGACTCCTACAATGAGCAGTTCTTC. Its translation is CASTGLADSYNEQFF.

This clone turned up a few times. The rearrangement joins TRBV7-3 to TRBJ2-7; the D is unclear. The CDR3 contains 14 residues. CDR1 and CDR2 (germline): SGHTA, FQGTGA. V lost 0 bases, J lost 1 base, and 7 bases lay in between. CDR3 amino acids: CASSLTQLSYEQYF. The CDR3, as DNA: TGTGCCAGCAGCTTAACGCAGTTGTCCTACGAGCAGTACTTC.

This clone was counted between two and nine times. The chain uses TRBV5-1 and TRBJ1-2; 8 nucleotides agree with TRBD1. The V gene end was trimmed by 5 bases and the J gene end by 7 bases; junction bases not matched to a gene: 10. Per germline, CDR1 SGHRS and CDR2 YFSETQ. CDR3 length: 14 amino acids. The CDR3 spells CASRASQGAGGYTF. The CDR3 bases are TGCGCCAGCAGGGCGAGCCAGGGGGCAGGTGGCTACACCTTC.

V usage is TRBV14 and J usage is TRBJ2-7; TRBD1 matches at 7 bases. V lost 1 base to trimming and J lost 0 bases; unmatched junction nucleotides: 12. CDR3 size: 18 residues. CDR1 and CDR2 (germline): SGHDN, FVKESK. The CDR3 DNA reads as TGTGCCAGCAGCCAAGGACCGAGAGCGACAGGGAGCTCCTACGAGCAGTACTTC. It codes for CASSQGPRATGSSYEQYF.

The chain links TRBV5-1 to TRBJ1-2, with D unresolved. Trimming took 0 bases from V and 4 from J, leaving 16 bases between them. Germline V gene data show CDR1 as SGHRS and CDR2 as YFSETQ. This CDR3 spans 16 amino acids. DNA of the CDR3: TGCGCCAGCAGCTTGGGAGGAGACACGAGCATCTATGGCTACACCTTC. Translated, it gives CASSLGGDTSIYGYTF.

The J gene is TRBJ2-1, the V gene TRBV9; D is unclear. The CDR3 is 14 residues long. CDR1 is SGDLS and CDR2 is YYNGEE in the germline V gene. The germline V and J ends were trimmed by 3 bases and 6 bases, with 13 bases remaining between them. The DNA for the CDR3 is TGTGCCAGCAGCGAGGTCACTTCGGGCAATGAGCAGTTCTTC. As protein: CASSEVTSGNEQFF.

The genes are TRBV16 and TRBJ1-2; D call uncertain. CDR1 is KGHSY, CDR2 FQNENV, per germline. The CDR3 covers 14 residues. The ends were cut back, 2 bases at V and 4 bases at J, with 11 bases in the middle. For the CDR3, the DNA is TGTGCCAGCAGCCAAATTGGGGAAGGCTATGGCTACACCTTC. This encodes CASSQIGEGYGYTF.

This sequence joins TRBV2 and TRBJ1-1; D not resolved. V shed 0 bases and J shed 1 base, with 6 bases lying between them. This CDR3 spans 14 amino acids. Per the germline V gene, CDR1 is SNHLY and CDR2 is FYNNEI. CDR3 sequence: CASSEARENTEAFF. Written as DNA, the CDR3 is TGTGCCAGCAGTGAAGCGCGTGAGAACACTGAAGCTTTCTTT.

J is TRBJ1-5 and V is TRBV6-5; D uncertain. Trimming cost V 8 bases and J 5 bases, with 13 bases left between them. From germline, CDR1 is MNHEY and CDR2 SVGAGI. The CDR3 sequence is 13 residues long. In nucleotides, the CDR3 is TGTGCCAGCTTGTTATGGAGGGATCAGCCCCAGCATTTT. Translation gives CASLLWRDQPQHF.

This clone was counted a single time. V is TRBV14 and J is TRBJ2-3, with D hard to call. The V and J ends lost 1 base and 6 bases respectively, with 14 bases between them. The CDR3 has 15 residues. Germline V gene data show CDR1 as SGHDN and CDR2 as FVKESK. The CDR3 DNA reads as TGTGCCAGCAGCCAAGGGAACCTAGAAGTGGATACGCAGTATTTT. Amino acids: CASSQGNLEVDTQYF.